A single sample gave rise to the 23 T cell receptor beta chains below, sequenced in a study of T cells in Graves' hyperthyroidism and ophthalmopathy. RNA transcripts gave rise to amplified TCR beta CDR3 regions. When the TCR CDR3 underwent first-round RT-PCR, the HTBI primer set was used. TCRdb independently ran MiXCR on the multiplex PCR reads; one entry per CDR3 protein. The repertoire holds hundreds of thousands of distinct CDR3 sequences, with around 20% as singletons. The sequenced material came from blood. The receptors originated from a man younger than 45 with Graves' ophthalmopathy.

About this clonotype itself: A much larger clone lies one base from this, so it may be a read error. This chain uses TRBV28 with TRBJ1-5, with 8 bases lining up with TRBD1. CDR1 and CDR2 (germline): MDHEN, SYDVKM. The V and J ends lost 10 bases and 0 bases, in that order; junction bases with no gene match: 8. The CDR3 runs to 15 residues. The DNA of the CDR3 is TGTGCCAACAGGGCGACAGGGGATAGCAATCAGCCCCAGCATTTT. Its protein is CANRATGDSNQPQHF.

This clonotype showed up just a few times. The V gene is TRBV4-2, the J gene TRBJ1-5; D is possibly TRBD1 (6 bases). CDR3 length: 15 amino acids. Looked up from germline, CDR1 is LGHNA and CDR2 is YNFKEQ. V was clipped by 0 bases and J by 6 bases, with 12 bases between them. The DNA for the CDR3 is TGTGCCAGCAGCCAAGAGTCGTGGGGGCCTCAGCCCCAGCATTTT. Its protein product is CASSQESWGPQPQHF.

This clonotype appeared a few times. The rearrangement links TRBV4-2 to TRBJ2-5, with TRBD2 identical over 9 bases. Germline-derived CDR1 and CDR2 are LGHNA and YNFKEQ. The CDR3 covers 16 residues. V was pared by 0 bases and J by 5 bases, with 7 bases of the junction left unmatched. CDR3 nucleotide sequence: TGTGCCAGCAGCCAAGATTCACCTAGCGGGGTGGAGACCCAGTACTTC. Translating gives CASSQDSPSGVETQYF.

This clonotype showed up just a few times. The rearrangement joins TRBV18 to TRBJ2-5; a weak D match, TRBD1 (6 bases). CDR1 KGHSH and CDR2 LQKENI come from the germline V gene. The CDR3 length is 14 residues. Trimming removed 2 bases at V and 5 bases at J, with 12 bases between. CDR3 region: CASSPFRGDETQYF. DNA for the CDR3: TGTGCCAGCTCACCATTCAGGGGAGATGAGACCCAGTACTTC.

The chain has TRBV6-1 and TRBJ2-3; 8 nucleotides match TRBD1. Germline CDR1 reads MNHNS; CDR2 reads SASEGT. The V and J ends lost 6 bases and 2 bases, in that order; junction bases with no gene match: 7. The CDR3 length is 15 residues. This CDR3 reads CASRATGQATDTQYF. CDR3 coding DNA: TGTGCCAGCAGAGCAACGGGACAGGCCACAGATACGCAGTATTTT.

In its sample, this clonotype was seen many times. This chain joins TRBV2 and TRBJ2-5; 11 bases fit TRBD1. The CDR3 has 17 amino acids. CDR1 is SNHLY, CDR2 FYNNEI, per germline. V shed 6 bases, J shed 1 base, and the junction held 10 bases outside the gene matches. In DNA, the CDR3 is TGTGCCAGCAGGGGAGGGACAGGGGGAGGCCTCCAAGAGACCCAGTACTTC. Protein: CASRGGTGGGLQETQYF.

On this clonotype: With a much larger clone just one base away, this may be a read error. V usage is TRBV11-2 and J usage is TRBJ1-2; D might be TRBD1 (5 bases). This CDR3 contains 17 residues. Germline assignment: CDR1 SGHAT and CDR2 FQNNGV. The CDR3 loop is CASSLFQFGGDCYGHTF. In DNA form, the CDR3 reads TGTGCCAGCAGCTTATTCCAGTTCGGGGGTGATTGCTATGGCCACACCTTC.

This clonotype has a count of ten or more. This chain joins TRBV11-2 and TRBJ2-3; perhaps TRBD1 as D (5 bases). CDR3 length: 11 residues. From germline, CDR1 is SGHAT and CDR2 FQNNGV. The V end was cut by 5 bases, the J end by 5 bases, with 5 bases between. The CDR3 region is CASSRGDTQYF. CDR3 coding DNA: TGTGCCAGCAGCAGGGGAGATACGCAGTATTTT.

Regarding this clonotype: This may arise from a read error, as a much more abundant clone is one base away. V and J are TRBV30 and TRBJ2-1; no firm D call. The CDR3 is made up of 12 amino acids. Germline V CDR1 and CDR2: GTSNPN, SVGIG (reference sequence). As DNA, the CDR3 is TGTGCCTGGAGTGTAATAGGGAATGAGCAGCTCTTC. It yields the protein CAWSVIGNEQLF.

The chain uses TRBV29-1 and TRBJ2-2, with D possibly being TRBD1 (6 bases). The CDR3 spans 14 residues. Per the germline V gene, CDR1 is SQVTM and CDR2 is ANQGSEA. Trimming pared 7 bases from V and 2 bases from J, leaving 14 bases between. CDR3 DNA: TGCAGCGGTAAACAGGGAGTAAACACCGGGGAGCTGTTTTTT. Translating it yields CSGKQGVNTGELFF.

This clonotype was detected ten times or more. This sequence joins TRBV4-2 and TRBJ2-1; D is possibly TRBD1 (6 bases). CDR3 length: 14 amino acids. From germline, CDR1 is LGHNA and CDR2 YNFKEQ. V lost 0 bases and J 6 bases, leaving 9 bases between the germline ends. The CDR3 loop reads CASSQEAQGNEQFF. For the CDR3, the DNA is TGTGCCAGCAGCCAAGAGGCACAGGGCAATGAGCAGTTCTTC.

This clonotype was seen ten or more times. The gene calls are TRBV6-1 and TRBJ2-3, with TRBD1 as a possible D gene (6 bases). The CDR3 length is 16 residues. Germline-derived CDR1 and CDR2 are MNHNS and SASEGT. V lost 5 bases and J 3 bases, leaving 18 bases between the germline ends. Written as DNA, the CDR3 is TGTGCCAGCAGTCTCAAGCTGGGCAGGGGAACAGATACGCAGTATTTT. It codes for CASSLKLGRGTDTQYF.

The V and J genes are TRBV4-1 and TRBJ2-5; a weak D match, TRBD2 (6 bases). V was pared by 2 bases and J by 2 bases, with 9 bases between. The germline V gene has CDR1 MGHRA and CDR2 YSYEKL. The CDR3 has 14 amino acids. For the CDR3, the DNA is TGCGCCAGCAGCCAACGGGACTCGCAAGAGACCCAGTACTTC. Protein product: CASSQRDSQETQYF.

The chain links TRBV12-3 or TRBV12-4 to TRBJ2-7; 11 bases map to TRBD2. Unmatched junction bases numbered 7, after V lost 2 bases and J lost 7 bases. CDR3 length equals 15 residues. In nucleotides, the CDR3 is TGTGCCAGCAGTTTATCAGGGACTAGCGGTAGGGAGCAGTACTTC. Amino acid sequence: CASSLSGTSGREQYF.

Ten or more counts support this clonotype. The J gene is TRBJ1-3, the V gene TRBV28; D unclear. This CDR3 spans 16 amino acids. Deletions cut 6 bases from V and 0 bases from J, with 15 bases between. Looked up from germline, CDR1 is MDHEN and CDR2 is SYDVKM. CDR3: CASRAAGSFSGNTIYF. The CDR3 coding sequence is TGTGCCAGCAGGGCTGCGGGGTCTTTCTCTGGAAACACCATATATTTT.

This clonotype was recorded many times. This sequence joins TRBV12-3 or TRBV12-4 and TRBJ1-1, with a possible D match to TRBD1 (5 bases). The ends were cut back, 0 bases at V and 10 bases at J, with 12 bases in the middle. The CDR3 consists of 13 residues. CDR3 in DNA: TGTGCCAGCAGTTTAGCAGGACCCGGGGGAGCTTTCTTT. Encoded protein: CASSLAGPGGAFF.

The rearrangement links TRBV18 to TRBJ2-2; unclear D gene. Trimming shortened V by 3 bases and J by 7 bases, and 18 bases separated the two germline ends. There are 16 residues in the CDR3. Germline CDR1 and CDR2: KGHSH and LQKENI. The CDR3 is CASSPMWVSWGGELFF. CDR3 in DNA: TGTGCCAGCTCACCGATGTGGGTCAGCTGGGGCGGGGAGCTGTTTTTT. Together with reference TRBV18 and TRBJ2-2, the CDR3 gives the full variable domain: NAGVMQNPRHLVRRRGQEARLRCSPMKGHSHVYWYRQLPEEGLKFMVYLQKENIIDESGMPKERFSAEFPKEGPSILRIQQVVRGDSAAYFCASSPMWVSWGGELFFGEGSRLTVL.

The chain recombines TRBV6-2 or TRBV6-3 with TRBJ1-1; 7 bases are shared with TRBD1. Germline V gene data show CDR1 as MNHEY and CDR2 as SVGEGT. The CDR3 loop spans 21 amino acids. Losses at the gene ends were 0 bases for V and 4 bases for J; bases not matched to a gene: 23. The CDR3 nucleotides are TGTGCCAGCAGTTACTCTACTCTTAGACAGGGAGGTGGGAGAAGTATCACTGAAGCTTTCTTT. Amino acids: CASSYSTLRQGGGRSITEAFF.

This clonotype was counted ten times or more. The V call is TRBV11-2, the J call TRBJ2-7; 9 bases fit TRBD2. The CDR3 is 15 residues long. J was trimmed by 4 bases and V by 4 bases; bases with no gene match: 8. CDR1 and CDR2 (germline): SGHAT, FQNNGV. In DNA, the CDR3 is TGTGCCAGCAGCTCCCCCGATAGCGGGAGATACGAGCAGTACTTC. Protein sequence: CASSSPDSGRYEQYF. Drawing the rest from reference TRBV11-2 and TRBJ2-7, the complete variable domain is EAGVAQSPRYKIIEKRQSVAFWCNPISGHATLYWYQQILGQGPKLLIQFQNNGVVDDSQLPKDRFSAERLKGVDSTLKIQPAKLEDSAVYLCASSSPDSGRYEQYFGPGTRLTVT.

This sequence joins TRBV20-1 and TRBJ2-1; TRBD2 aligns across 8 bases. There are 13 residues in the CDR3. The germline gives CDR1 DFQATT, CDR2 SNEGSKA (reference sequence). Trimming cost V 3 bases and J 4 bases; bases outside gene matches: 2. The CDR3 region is CSASRGGYNEQFF. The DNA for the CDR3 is TGCAGTGCTAGCCGGGGGGGGTACAATGAGCAGTTCTTC.

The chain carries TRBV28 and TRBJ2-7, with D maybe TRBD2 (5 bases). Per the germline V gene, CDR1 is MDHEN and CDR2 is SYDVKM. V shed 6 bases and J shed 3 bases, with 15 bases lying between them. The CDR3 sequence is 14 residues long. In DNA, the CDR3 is TGTGCCAGCAGCCGAGCCCCGGAGGACTACGAGCAGTACTTC. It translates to CASSRAPEDYEQYF.

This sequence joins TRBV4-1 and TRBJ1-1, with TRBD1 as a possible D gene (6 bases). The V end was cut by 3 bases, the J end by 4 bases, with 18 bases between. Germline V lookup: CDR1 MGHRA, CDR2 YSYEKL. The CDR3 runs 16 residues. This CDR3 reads CASSQAHLGGRTEAFF. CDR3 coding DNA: TGCGCCAGCAGCCAGGCTCACCTTGGGGGGCGCACTGAAGCTTTCTTT.

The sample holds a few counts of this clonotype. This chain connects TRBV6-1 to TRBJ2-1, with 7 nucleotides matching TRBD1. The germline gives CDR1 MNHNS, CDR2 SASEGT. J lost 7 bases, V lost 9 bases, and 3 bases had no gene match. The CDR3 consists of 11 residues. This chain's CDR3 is CARTGANEQFF. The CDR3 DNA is TGTGCCAGAACAGGGGCTAATGAGCAGTTCTTC.